Each of the 20 T cell receptor beta chains below was sequenced from the same sample in a study of blood T cell repertoires in COVID-19 (dated by TCRdb to the early 2020s). The library was built by means of the immunoSEQ multiplex PCR assay. TCRdb stores this immuneACCESS table with in-frame sequences only. Part of the clones is absent; in the studies checked, under half of the shortfall reflects unresolved V genes, and no reason is known for the rest. Within this sample are some 320,000 clones, with more than 75% of them counted one time only. Around 2.5% of the sample is held by the ten biggest clonotypes. The material sequenced was PBMCs or T cells enriched from blood (not recorded which). Receptor source: a man aged 60 to 69 who had recovered from COVID-19.

This chain joins TRBV11-2 and TRBJ2-7; no definite D call. CDR3 length: 13 amino acids. The germline CDR1 and CDR2 sequences are SGHAT and FQNNGV. The germline V and J ends were trimmed by 4 bases and 3 bases, with 10 bases remaining between them. The CDR3 sequence is CASSSIQHYEQYF. The CDR3 DNA sequence: TGTGCCAGCAGCTCGATACAACACTACGAGCAGTACTTC.

The chain joins TRBV11-3 to TRBJ2-3; maybe TRBD2 (7 bases). Per the germline V gene, CDR1 is SGHNT and CDR2 is YENEEA. The CDR3 has 16 residues. Between the trimmed V and J ends, which lost 3 bases and 6 bases, there was a span of 19 bases. The CDR3 protein is CASSLGQSRGRDTQYF. Here the CDR3 DNA reads TGTGCCAGCAGCTTGGGACAATCGCGGGGGCGGGATACGCAGTATTTT.

This clone was counted a single time. This chain links TRBV27 with TRBJ1-5; TRBD1 aligns across 9 bases. J gave up 0 bases and V 3 bases, and 9 bases lay outside the gene matches. The CDR3 loop spans 18 amino acids. Germline loops: CDR1 MNHEY, CDR2 SMNVEV (reference sequence). CDR3 DNA: TGTGCCAGCAGTTTCACCGGGACAGGGCTGGCTAGCAATCAGCCCCAGCATTTT. Encoded protein: CASSFTGTGLASNQPQHF.

The V gene is TRBV2, the J gene TRBJ1-5; D not resolved. The CDR3 spans 14 residues. Germline lookup yields CDR1 SNHLY and CDR2 FYNNEI. Trimming removed 4 bases from V and 4 bases from J, with 11 bases in between. CDR3 coding DNA: TGTGCCAGCAGTGTTATAGGCGGGAATCAGCCCCAGCATTTT. This codes for CASSVIGGNQPQHF.

J is TRBJ1-3 and V is TRBV7-8; D remains unclear. V lost 5 bases and J lost 0, with 14 bases in between. In germline, CDR1 is SGHVS, CDR2 FQNEAQ. The CDR3 sequence is 16 residues long. DNA of the CDR3: TGTGCCAGCAGCATAACGGGTTCAAGCTCTGGAAACACCATATATTTT. Encoded protein: CASSITGSSSGNTIYF.

The chain has TRBV6-5 and TRBJ2-1; 12 bases are shared with TRBD2. The CDR3 contains 13 residues. V was pared by 6 bases and J by 8 bases, with 2 bases of the junction left unmatched. Germline CDR1 is MNHEY and CDR2 is SVGAGI. The CDR3 reads CASRLAGGDEQFF. For the CDR3, the DNA is TGTGCCAGCAGACTAGCGGGAGGTGATGAGCAGTTCTTC.

J is TRBJ1-5 and V is TRBV6-5; 7 bases map to TRBD1. The ends lost 6 bases at V and 2 bases at J; junction bases unmatched: 7. This CDR3 is built from 15 residues. The germline CDR1 and CDR2 sequences are MNHEY and SVGAGI. The CDR3 nucleotides are TGTGCCAGCAGGGAGACAGGGATTGGCAATCAGCCCCAGCATTTT. Amino acids: CASRETGIGNQPQHF.

This clone has just one count. The V call is TRBV27, the J call TRBJ2-2, with a possible D match to TRBD1 (5 bases). Germline assignment: CDR1 MNHEY and CDR2 SMNVEV (reference sequence). This CDR3 has 15 amino acids. Trimming took 7 bases from V and 6 from J, leaving 18 bases between them. The CDR3 spells CASNRTPLRPGELFF. CDR3 DNA: TGTGCCAGCAACCGGACACCTTTAAGGCCCGGGGAGCTGTTTTTT.

This chain uses TRBV7-2 with TRBJ2-2; 10 bases match TRBD1. The V gene's germline CDR1 is SGHTA and CDR2 FQGNSA. Losses at the gene ends were 1 base for V and 2 bases for J; bases not matched to a gene: 7. There are 18 residues in the CDR3. The CDR3 coding sequence is TGTGCCAGCAGCTTAGTGGTTGACAGGGGGCGTAACACCGGGGAGCTGTTTTTT. Amino acid sequence: CASSLVVDRGRNTGELFF.

The J gene is TRBJ2-1, the V gene TRBV27; 8 positions match TRBD1. Trimming took 4 bases from V and 7 from J; bases not matched to a gene: 9. CDR1 is MNHEY and CDR2 is SMNVEV in the germline V gene (reference sequence). This CDR3 has 15 residues. CDR3 sequence: CASSSRKRQGNEQFF. The CDR3 coding sequence is TGTGCCAGCAGTTCACGGAAGAGACAGGGGAATGAGCAGTTCTTC.

Comment on this clone: At the DNA level, this CDR3 is encoded by other sequences in the same sample as well. The chain uses TRBV12-3 or TRBV12-4 and TRBJ1-1, with D hard to call. Trimming removed 3 bases from V and 1 base from J, with 6 bases in between. This CDR3 has 13 residues. For the CDR3, the DNA is TGTGCCAGCAGTTTGTCGGGGAACACTGAAGCTTTCTTT. It yields the protein CASSLSGNTEAFF.

The V gene is TRBV9, the J gene TRBJ2-3; 8 bases match TRBD2. The germline gives CDR1 SGDLS, CDR2 YYNGEE. This CDR3 comprises 16 residues. The V and J ends lost 0 bases and 2 bases, in that order; junction bases with no gene match: 5. Written as DNA, the CDR3 is TGTGCCAGCAGCGTAGAATTTAGCGGGACCACAGATACGCAGTATTTT. The encoded protein is CASSVEFSGTTDTQYF.

The chain joins TRBV18 to TRBJ1-3, with D unclear. The CDR3 extends over 14 amino acids. Between the trimmed V and J ends, which lost 3 bases and 0 bases, there was a span of 6 bases. Germline CDR1 and CDR2: KGHSH and LQKENI. CDR3 nucleotides: TGTGCCAGCTCACCGAGGGACTCTGGAAACACCATATATTTT. Its protein is CASSPRDSGNTIYF.

V usage is TRBV27 and J usage is TRBJ1-2; a possible D gene is TRBD1 (6 bases). Per the germline V gene, CDR1 is MNHEY and CDR2 is SMNVEV (reference sequence). The V and J ends lost 8 bases and 2 bases respectively, with 15 bases between them. The CDR3 sequence is 14 residues long. The CDR3 region has the DNA TGTGCCAGCGGTAACCGGGACAAGAACTATGGCTACACCTTC. This gives the protein CASGNRDKNYGYTF.

This clone was counted only a few times. The V and J genes are TRBV25-1 and TRBJ1-6; D unclear. The CDR3 is 13 residues long. Trimming cost V 3 bases and J 3 bases, with 3 bases left between them. Germline CDR1 is MGHDK and CDR2 is SYGVNS. CDR3 loop: CASSDNYNSPLHF. The CDR3 nucleotides are TGTGCCAGCAGTGATAACTATAATTCACCCCTCCACTTT.

This sequence joins TRBV13 and TRBJ2-7; 13 bases line up with TRBD2. Losses at the gene ends were 5 bases for V and 6 bases for J; bases not matched to a gene: 10. Germline-derived CDR1 and CDR2 are PRHDT and FYEKMQ (reference sequence). The CDR3 runs 16 residues. The chain's CDR3 is CASSTKVGLAGCEQYF. CDR3 DNA: TGTGCCAGCAGCACTAAGGTGGGACTAGCGGGGTGCGAGCAGTACTTC.

The V gene is TRBV12-5, the J gene TRBJ2-7, with a tentative D call TRBD2 (5 bases). V was pared by 5 bases and J by 3 bases, with 8 bases between. The CDR3 is made up of 12 amino acids. CDR1 is LGHNT, CDR2 FRNRAP, per germline. The CDR3 DNA follows: TGTGCTAGTGGTCTCGACTACTACGAGCAGTACTTC. Protein product: CASGLDYYEQYF.

The genes are TRBV19 and TRBJ1-4; 8 bases are shared with TRBD1. This CDR3 has 14 amino acids. J was trimmed by 8 bases and V by 3 bases; bases with no gene match: 5. From germline, CDR1 is LNHDA and CDR2 SQIVND (reference sequence). The DNA for the CDR3 is TGTGCCAGTAGTATTCAGGGGGCATGGGAAAAACTGTTTTTT. Its translation is CASSIQGAWEKLFF.

J is TRBJ2-7 and V is TRBV2; possible D gene TRBD1, 6 bases. The CDR3 spans 15 residues. Germline V lookup: CDR1 SNHLY, CDR2 FYNNEI. The germline V and J ends were trimmed by 0 bases and 2 bases, with 11 bases remaining between them. The CDR3 coding sequence is TGTGCCAGCAGTGAAGCAACAGGGCCCGCCTACGAGCAGTACTTC. Encoded protein: CASSEATGPAYEQYF.

The chain carries TRBV18 and TRBJ2-5; D gene unclear. This CDR3 is built from 13 residues. V lost 3 bases and J 4 bases, leaving 9 bases between the germline ends. CDR1 and CDR2 from the germline V gene are KGHSH and LQKENI. The CDR3 DNA reads as TGTGCCAGCTCACCCCCCTCCCGAGAGACCCAGTACTTC. This codes for CASSPPSRETQYF.